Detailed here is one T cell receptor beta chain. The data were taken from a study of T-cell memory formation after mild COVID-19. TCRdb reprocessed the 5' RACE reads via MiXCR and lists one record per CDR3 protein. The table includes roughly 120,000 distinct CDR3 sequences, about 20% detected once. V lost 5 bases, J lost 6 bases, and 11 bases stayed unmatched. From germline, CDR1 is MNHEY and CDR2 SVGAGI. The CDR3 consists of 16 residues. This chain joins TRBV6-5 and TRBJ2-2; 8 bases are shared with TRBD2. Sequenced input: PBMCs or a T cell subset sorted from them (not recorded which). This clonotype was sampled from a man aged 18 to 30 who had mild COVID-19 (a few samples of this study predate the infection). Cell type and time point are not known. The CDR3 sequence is CASSLLAGPSSGELFF. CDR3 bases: TGTGCCAGCAGTCTCTTAGCGGGGCCTAGTTCCGGGGAGCTGTTTTTT.